This TCR beta chain was captured by sequencing in a study of CD8+ T cells in alopecia areata. Investigators sorted PBMCs to obtain both CD4+ and CD8+ T cells. This CDR3 is built from 13 residues. CDR1 is SQVTM and CDR2 is ANQGSEA in the germline V gene. The study's findings and limits: Affected scalp, especially in alopecia totalis/universalis, had a higher clonality than normal scalp did. In scalp samples, resident alphabeta T cells of normal skin are also sequenced. Whereas mice showed it more clearly, TCR sharing across patients was murkier, possibly because of HLA.

About this clone itself: Antigen specificity is unknown. The junction shows a germline mismatch at one end, possibly a read error.

It was cDNA, reverse transcribed from extracted RNA, that served as the sequencing template. The data were produced by immunoSEQ multiplex PCR, yet TCRdb's version contains in-frame clones alone and is incomplete. Of around 210,000 clones listed, around three fifths were seen once; the top ten hold approximately 4.9%. Sequencing was carried out using CD8+ T cells sorted from blood. The TCR comes from a human donor in good health. The chain joins TRBV29-1 to TRBJ1-4; tentative D call: TRBD1 (5 bases). CDR3 amino acids: CSVEGDGNEKLFF. CDR3 bases: TGCAGCGTAGAAGGGGACGGTAATGAAAAACTGTTTTTT.